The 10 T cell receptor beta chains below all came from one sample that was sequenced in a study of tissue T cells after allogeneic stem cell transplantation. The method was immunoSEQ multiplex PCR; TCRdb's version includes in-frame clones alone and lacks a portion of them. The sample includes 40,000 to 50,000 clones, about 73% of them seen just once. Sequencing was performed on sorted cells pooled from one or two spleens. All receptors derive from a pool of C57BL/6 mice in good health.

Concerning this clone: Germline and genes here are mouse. CDR3 sequence: CASSAGLGAYEQYF. The CDR3 DNA, read in part, is TGTGCCAGCAGCGCGGGACTGGGGGCCTATGAACAGTAC. This chain joins TRBV4 and TRBJ2-7; TRBD2 matches at 11 bases. From the germline J gene comes the end of the CDR3, since the read stops 1 residue before it. V trimming: 5 bases; J trimming: 2 bases; junction bases outside the gene matches: 2. The germline V gene has CDR1 LGHDT and CDR2 YNNKQL (reference sequence). The CDR3 has 14 amino acids.

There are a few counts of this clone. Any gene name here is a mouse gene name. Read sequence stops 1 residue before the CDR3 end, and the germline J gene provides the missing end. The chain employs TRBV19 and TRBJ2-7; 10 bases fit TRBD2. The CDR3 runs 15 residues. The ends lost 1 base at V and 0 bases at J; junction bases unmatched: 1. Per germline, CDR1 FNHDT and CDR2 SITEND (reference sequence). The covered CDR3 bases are TGTGCCAGCAGTATAAGGGACTGGGGCTCCTATGAACAGTAC. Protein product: CASSIRDWGSYEQY. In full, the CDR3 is CASSIRDWGSYEQYF.

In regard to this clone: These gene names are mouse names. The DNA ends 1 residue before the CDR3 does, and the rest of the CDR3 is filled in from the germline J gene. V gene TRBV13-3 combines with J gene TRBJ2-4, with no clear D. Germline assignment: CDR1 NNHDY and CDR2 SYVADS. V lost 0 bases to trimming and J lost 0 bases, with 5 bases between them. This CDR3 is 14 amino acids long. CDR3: CASSDVASQNTLYF. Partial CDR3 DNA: TGTGCCAGCAGTGATGTGGCTAGTCAAAACACCTTGTAC.

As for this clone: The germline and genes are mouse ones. The covered CDR3 bases are TGTGCCAGCAGCCAAGAATTGGGGAGTGCAGAAACGCTGTAT. Encoded protein: CASSQELGSAETLY. The entire CDR3 protein is CASSQELGSAETLYF. This chain links TRBV5 with TRBJ2-3; D perhaps matches TRBD2 (5 bases). The read terminates 1 residue before the CDR3 end, so the remaining end is supplied by the germline J gene. The CDR3 has 15 residues. Trimming removed 0 bases at V and 0 bases at J, with 7 bases between. The germline gives CDR1 LGHNA, CDR2 YNLKQL (reference sequence).

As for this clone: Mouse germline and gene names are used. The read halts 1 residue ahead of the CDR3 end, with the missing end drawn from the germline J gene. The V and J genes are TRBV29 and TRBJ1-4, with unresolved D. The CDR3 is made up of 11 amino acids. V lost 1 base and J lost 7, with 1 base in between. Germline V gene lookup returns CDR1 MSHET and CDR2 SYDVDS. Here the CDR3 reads CASSLFERLFF. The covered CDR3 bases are TGTGCTAGCAGTTTATTCGAAAGATTATTT.

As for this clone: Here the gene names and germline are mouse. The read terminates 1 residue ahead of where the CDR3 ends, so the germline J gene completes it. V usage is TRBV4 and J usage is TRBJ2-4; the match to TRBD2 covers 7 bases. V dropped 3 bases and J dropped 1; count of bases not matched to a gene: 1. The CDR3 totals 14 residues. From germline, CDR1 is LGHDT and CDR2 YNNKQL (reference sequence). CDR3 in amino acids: CASSYTGGQNTLYF. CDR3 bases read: TGTGCCAGCAGCTATACTGGGGGTCAAAACACCTTGTAC.

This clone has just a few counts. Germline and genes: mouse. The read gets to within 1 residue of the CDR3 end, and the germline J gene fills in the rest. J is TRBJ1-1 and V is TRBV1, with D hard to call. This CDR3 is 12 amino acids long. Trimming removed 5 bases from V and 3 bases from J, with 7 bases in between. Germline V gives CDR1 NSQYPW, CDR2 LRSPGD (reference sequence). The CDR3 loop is CTCSLPHTEVFF. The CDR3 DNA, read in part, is TGCACCTGCAGTCTCCCCCACACAGAAGTCTTC. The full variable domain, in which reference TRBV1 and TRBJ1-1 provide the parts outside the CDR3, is VTLLEQNPRWRLVPRGQAVNLRCILKNSQYPWMSWYQQDLQKQLQWLFTLRSPGDKEVKSLPGADYLATRVTDTELRLQVANMSQGRTLYCTCSLPHTEVFFGKGTRLTVV.

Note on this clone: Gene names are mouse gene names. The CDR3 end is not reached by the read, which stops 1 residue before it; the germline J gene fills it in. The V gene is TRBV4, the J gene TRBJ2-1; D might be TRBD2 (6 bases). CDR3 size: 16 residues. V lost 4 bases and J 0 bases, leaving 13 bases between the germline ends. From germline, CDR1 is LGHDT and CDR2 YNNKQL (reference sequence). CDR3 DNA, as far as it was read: TGTGCCAGCAGCTTTGGTGGGGGTTCTAACTATGCTGAGCAGTTC. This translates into CASSFGGGSNYAEQF. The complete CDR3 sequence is CASSFGGGSNYAEQFF. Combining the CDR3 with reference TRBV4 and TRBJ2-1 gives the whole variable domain ETAVFQTPNYHVTQVGNEVSFNCKQTLGHDTMYWYKQDSKKLLKIMFSYNNKQLIVNETVPRRFSPQSSDKAHLNLRIKSVEPEDSAVYLCASSFGGGSNYAEQFFGPGTRLTVL.

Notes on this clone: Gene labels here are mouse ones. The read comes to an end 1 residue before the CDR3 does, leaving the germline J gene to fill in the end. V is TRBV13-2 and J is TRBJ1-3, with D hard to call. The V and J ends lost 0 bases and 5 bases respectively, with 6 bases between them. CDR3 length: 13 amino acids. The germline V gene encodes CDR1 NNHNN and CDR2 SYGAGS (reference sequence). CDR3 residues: CASGDARRNTLYF. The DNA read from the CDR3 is TGTGCCAGCGGTGATGCAAGGAGAAATACGCTCTAT.

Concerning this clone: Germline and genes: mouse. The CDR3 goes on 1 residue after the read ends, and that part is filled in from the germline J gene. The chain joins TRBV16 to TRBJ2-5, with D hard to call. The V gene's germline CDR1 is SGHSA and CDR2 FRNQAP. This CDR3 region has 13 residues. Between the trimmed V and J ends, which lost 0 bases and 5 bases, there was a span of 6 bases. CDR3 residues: CASSLEGPDTQYF. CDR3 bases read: TGTGCAAGCAGCTTAGAGGGTCCAGACACCCAGTAC.